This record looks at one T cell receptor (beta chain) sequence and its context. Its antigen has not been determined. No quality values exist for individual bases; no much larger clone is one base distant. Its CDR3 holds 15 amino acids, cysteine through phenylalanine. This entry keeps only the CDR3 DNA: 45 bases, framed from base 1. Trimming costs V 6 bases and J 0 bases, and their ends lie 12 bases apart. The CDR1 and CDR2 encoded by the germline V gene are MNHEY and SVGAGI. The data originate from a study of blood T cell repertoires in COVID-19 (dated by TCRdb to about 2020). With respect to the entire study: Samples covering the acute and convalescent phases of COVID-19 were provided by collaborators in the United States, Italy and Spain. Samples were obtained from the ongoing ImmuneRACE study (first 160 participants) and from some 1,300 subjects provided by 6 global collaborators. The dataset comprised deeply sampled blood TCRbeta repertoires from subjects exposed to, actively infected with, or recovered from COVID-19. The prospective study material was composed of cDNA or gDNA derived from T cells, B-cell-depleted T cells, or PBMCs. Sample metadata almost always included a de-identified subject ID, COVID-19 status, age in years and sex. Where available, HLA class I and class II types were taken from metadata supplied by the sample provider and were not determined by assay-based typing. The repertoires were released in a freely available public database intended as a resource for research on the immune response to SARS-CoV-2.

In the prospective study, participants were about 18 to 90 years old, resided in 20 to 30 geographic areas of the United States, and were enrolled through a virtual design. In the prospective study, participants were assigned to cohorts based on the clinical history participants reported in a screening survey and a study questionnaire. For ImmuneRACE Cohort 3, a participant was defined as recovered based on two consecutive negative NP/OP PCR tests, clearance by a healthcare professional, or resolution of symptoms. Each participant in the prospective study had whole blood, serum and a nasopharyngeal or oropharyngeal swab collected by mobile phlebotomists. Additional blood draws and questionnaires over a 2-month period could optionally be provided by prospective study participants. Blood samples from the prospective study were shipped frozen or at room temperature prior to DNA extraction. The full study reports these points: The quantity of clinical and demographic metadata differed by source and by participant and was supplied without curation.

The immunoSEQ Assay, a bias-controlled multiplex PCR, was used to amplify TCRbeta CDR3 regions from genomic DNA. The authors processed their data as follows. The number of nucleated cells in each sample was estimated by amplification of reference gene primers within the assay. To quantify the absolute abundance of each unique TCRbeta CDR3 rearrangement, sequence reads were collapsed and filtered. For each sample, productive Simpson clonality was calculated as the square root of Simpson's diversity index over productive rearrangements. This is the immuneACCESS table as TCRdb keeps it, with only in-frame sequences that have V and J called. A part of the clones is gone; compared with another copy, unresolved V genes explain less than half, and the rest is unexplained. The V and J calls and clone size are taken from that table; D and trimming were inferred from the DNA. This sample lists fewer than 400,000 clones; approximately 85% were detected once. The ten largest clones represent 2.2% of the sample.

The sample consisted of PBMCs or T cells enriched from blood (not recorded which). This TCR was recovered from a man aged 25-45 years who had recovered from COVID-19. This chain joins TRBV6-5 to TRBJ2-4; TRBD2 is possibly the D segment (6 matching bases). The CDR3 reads CASSRGGLAKNIQYF. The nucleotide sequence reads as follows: TGTGCCAGCAGCCGGGGAGGACTAGCCAAAAACATTCAGTACTTC.